The clone carrying this T cell receptor (beta chain) is medium-sized (0.01 to 0.1%). Its specificity is not known. CDR3 length: 14 residues. Deletions cut 4 bases from V and 0 bases from J, with 9 bases between. CDR1 and CDR2 from the germline V gene are SGHAT and FQNNGV. The sample is drawn from a study of somatic mutations in cytotoxic T cells in rheumatoid arthritis. Findings and limits, study-wide: Among rheumatoid arthritis patients and age-matched healthy controls, CD8+ T-cell clonality was not significantly different.

The data were produced by immunoSEQ multiplex PCR, yet TCRdb's version contains in-frame clones alone and is incomplete. The sample carries more than 15,000 clones, 74% recorded once. It was blood donors, around 55% female and with a median age of 56 years (range about 20-75), who served as healthy controls. What was sequenced was CD8+ T cells sorted from blood. The V gene is TRBV11-2, the J gene TRBJ2-5; D may be TRBD1 (6 bases). The receptor was isolated from a man aged 60 to 69 in good health. In nucleotides, the CDR3 is TGTGCCAGCAGCTCCGGACAGAACCAAGAGACCCAGTACTTC. Translated, it gives CASSSGQNQETQYF. The full variable domain, rest sourced from reference TRBV11-2 and TRBJ2-5, is EAGVAQSPRYKIIEKRQSVAFWCNPISGHATLYWYQQILGQGPKLLIQFQNNGVVDDSQLPKDRFSAERLKGVDSTLKIQPAKLEDSAVYLCASSSGQNQETQYFGPGTRLLVL.